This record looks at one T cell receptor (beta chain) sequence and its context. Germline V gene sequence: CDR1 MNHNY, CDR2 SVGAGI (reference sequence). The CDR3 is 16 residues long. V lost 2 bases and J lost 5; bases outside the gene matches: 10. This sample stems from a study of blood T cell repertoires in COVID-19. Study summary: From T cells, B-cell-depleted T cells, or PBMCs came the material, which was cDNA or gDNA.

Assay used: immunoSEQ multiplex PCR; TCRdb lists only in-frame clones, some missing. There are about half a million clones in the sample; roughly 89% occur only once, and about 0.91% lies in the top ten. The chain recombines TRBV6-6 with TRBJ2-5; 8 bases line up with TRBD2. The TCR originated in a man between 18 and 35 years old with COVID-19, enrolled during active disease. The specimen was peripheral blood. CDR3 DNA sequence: TGTGCCAGCAGTTACCCGACCGGGACTAGTGTGGAGACCCAGTACTTC. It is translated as CASSYPTGTSVETQYF.